The 8 T cell receptor beta chains below all came from one sample that was sequenced in a study of CD8 T cells in ankylosing spondylitis. Study-wide points: A TCR beta motif of about 8 highly homologous variants seemed to mark ankylosing spondylitis blood.

TCRdb used MiXCR to reprocess the 5' RACE reads, holding one entry per CDR3 protein. The sample holds about 440,000 distinct CDR3 sequences; approximately 17% are singletons and the top ten take approximately 1%. Their specific antigens are unknown. Specimen: blood, either unsorted or a sorted T cell fraction (not recorded which). These receptor sequences come from a male donor with ankylosing spondylitis.

V gene TRBV6-5 combines with J gene TRBJ2-7; 12 nucleotides agree with TRBD2. The CDR3 runs to 17 residues. Looked up from germline, CDR1 is MNHEY and CDR2 is SVGAGI. The V and J ends lost 2 bases and 5 bases, in that order; junction bases with no gene match: 10. In DNA, the CDR3 is TGTGCCAGCAGTTACCGTCCGACTAGCGGGAGAAAGGACGAGCAGTACTTC. Protein: CASSYRPTSGRKDEQYF.

This clonotype was seen only a few times. V usage is TRBV7-9 and J usage is TRBJ2-3; no clear D gene. The germline CDR1 and CDR2 sequences are SEHNR and FQNEAQ (reference sequence). The CDR3 runs to 13 residues. The V end was cut by 5 bases, the J end by 5 bases, with 11 bases between. CDR3 in DNA: TGTGCCAGCAGCCCCGACTCCCAAGATACGCAGTATTTT. Protein product: CASSPDSQDTQYF.

A few counts support this clonotype. V and J are TRBV4-2 and TRBJ1-6; 7 nucleotides line up with TRBD1. Per germline, CDR1 LGHNA and CDR2 YNFKEQ. CDR3 length: 13 amino acids. The trim removed 3 bases at V and 11 bases at J, leaving 4 bases unmatched. CDR3 sequence reads: CASSQIGTAPLHF. The CDR3 region has the DNA TGTGCCAGCAGCCAGATAGGGACAGCACCCCTCCACTTT.

On this clonotype itself: This sequence may be a read error, since a much larger clone differs from it by one base. V usage is TRBV5-1 and J usage is TRBJ2-3; no definite D call. Germline V lookup: CDR1 SGHRS, CDR2 YFSETQ. The length of the CDR3 is 15 residues. V dropped 4 bases and J dropped 0 bases, with 12 bases sitting between them. The CDR3 reads CASSLPVGSTDTQYF. The CDR3 DNA reads TGCGCCAGCAGCCTACCCGTCGGGAGCACAGATACGCAGTATTTT.

This clonotype was seen more than once but under ten times. This chain links TRBV28 with TRBJ2-4, with D possibly TRBD1 on 6 matching bases. The V end was cut by 4 bases, the J end by 0 bases, with 13 bases between. Germline CDR1 reads MDHEN; CDR2 reads SYDVKM. The CDR3 covers 16 residues. The CDR3 here is CASSSDRPLAKNIQYF. The CDR3 DNA reads as TGTGCCAGCAGTTCAGACAGGCCGCTAGCCAAAAACATTCAGTACTTC.

This chain links TRBV7-8 with TRBJ2-2; maybe TRBD2 (6 bases). The V gene lost 5 bases and the J gene lost 4 bases, with 20 bases spanning the gap. In germline, CDR1 is SGHVS, CDR2 FQNEAQ. There are 17 residues in the CDR3. CDR3 in DNA: TGTGCCAGCAGCCTGACTGGCGGGGCGCGTGGCACCGGGGAGCTGTTTTTT. Translating gives CASSLTGGARGTGELFF.

This clonotype was seen more than once but under ten times. The chain links TRBV28 to TRBJ1-6; D remains unclear. The length of the CDR3 is 12 residues. Per the germline V gene, CDR1 is MDHEN and CDR2 is SYDVKM. Trimming removed 7 bases from V and 8 bases from J, with 9 bases in between. The CDR3 DNA sequence: TGTGCCAGCAATAATAGGTATTCACCCCTCCACTTT. Its translation: CASNNRYSPLHF.

There are a few counts of this clonotype. This rearrangement joins TRBV12-3 or TRBV12-4 to TRBJ2-1; no clear D gene. V was trimmed by 6 bases and J by 2 bases, leaving 14 bases between them. The CDR3 has 15 residues. The CDR3 reads CASSSTRPTYNEQFF. The CDR3 region has the DNA TGTGCCAGCAGCTCGACACGTCCCACCTACAATGAGCAGTTCTTC.